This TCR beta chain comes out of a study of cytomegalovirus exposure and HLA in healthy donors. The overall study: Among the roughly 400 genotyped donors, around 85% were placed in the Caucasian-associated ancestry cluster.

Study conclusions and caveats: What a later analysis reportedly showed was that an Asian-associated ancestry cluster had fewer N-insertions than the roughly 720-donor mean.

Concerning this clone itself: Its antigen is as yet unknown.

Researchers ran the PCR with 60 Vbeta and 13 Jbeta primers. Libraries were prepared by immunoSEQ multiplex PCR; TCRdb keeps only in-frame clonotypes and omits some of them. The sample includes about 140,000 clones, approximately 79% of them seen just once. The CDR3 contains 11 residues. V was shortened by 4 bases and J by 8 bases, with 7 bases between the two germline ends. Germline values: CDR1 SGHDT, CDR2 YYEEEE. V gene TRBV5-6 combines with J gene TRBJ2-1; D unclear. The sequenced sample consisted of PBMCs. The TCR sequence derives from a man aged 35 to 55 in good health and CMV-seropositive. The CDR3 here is CASSRSDEQFF. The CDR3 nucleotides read TGTGCCAGCAGCCGTTCCGATGAGCAGTTCTTC.